This T cell receptor beta chain was recovered during a study of T cells in narcolepsy. Study-wide findings and caveats: Autoreactive clonotypes reportedly recurred in blood of same and different patients, not controls.

In the case of this clone: Its antigen remains unidentified.

Germline V CDR1 and CDR2: SNHLY, FYNNEI. The V gene lost 0 bases and the J gene lost 3 bases, with 9 bases spanning the gap. The CDR3 totals 16 residues. The table came from immunoSEQ multiplex PCR; TCRdb's copy has only in-frame clones and leaves some out. The sample shows approximately 30,000 clones, around 80% of them seen only once. Source material: CD45RA- memory CD4+ T cells from PBMCs. The receptor was derived from a human donor with narcolepsy. The chain links TRBV2 to TRBJ2-6; perhaps TRBD2 as D (6 bases). CDR3 sequence reads: CASSEARGSGANVLTF. In DNA, the CDR3 is TGTGCCAGCAGTGAAGCGCGGGGTAGTGGGGCCAACGTCCTGACTTTC.